This T cell receptor beta chain stems from a study of read filtering for tumor transcriptome and immune sequencing. Overall study: Among patients, 17 to 20 were male and some 15 female, aged about 45 to 85 (mean about 70). RNA-seq yielded only roughly 80 to 1,400 TCR reads, IR-seq about 4.05 to 10.27 million. By R-ISS, stages I, II and III held roughly 8, 16 and 7 patients.

This library used around 400 ng RNA and molecular barcoded adaptors spanning alpha/delta and beta/gamma chains. TCRdb called the reads again in MiXCR, with one record for every CDR3 protein. The table records about 39,000 distinct CDR3 sequences, around 15% of them present only once. This clonotype appeared a few times. What it binds is unknown. V lost 4 bases to trimming and J lost 4 bases, with 17 bases between them. Germline CDR1 reads SGDLS; CDR2 reads YYNGEE. CDR3 length: 15 amino acids. General observations from the study: This fraction held mixed bone marrow immune cells after CD138-negative sorting.

Sequencing input: a population of CD138-negative cells sorted from bone marrow. V gene TRBV9 combines with J gene TRBJ1-1; D is undetermined. This TCR derives from a donor aged 40 or over with multiple myeloma. CDR3 loop: CASSSAPRPTTEAFF. For the CDR3, the DNA is TGTGCCAGCAGCTCAGCCCCTAGGCCGACCACTGAAGCTTTCTTT.